This record concerns one T cell receptor (beta chain) sequence. Its antigen is still unknown. V was clipped by 0 bases and J by 5 bases; unmatched bases: 7. Germline V gives CDR1 MGHRA, CDR2 YSYEKL. This CDR3 comprises 15 residues. TCRdb reprocessed the 5' RACE reads with MiXCR, giving one entry per CDR3 protein. The table includes roughly 340,000 distinct CDR3 sequences, 20% to 25% detected once. The entry originates in a study of T-cell memory formation after mild COVID-19. Study summary: Clusters were largely donor specific. Overall study results and limits: Mainly CM and EM harbored the contracting CD4+ clones; mainly EMRA harbored the CD8+ ones. Day 15 to 85 contracting clones showed balanced CD4/CD8; day 15 to 37 expanders favored CD4+.

The clonotype originates from a man in his late teens or twenties who had mild COVID-19 (a few samples of this study predate the infection). Cell type and time point are not known. The chain couples TRBV4-1 to TRBJ2-7; TRBD1 agrees at 7 bases. Specimen: PBMCs or a T cell subset sorted from them (not recorded which). CDR3 in amino acids: CASSQDFRGLDEQYF. CDR3 sequence (DNA): TGCGCCAGCAGCCAAGATTTTAGGGGGCTGGACGAGCAGTACTTC.